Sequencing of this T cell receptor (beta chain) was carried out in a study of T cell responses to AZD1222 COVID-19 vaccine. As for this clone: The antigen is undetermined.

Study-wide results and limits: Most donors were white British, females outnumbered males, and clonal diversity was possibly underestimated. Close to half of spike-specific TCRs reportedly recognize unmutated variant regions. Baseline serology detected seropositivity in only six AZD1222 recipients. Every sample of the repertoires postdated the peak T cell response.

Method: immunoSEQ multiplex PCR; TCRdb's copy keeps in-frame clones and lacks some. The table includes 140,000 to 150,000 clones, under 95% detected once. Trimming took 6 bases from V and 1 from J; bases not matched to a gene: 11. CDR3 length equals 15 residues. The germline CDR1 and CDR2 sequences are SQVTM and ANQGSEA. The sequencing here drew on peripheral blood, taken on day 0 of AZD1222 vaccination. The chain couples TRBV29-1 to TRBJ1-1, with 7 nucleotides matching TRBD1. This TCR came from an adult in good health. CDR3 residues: CSVGPVTGANTEAFF. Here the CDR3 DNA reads TGCAGCGTCGGGCCCGTTACAGGGGCGAACACTGAAGCTTTCTTT.